The rows below give T cell receptor beta chains drawn from one sample of a study of PD-L1 blockade in urothelial cancer. Data came from immunoSEQ multiplex PCR; TCRdb stores just in-frame clones and leaves some out. The repertoire consists of just under 50,000 clones, with approximately 79% occurring once and the leading ten covering approximately 3%. This sample comprised PBMCs, obtained around atezolizumab (anti-PD-L1) treatment. The receptors shown here come from a man between 65 and 85 years old with urothelial cancer. CDR3s include the opening cysteine and the closing phenylalanine or tryptophan. A D gene is named only where the DNA matches it firmly. The size entry is marked missing in some rows and otherwise reads once, few, many or a size class.

clone_size j_call d_call cdr3_length v_call cdr3_nt cdr3_aa
few TRBJ1-5 TRBD1 14 TRBV6-6 TGTGCCAGCAGGCCGGGACAGGGGCAACAGCCCCAGCATTTT CASRPGQGQQPQHF
NA TRBJ2-4 NA 12 TRBV7-9 TGTGCCAGCCGTTCCGGAGAAAACATTCAGTACTTC CASRSGENIQYF
NA TRBJ2-5 TRBD2 15 TRBV29-1 TGCAGCGTTGGTAGGTTTAGCGGGAACCAAGAGACCCAGTACTTC CSVGRFSGNQETQYF
NA TRBJ2-2 TRBD1 15 TRBV7-3 TGTGCCAGCAGCCAGGACAGGGGCGGCACCGGGGAGCTGTTTTTT CASSQDRGGTGELFF
NA TRBJ1-4 NA 17 TRBV15 TGTGCCACCAGCAGAGGGCCGTTGACAGATCCTAATGAAAAACTGTTTTTT CATSRGPLTDPNEKLFF
few TRBJ2-7 TRBD2 16 TRBV5-1 TGCGCCAGCAGCCCCCTAGCGGGCCGTGGGCATAGCGAGCAGTACTTC CASSPLAGRGHSEQYF
NA TRBJ1-2 TRBD1 12 TRBV6-5 TGTGCCAGCAGTTACAAGGGGGCTGGCTACACCTTC CASSYKGAGYTF
NA TRBJ1-2 NA 11 TRBV19 TGTGCCAGTAGTATACTGGGGGCCTACACCTTC CASSILGAYTF
NA TRBJ2-3 TRBD1 15 TRBV28 TGTGCCAGCAGTATGCCGGGACAGGTCACAGATACGCAGTATTTT CASSMPGQVTDTQYF
NA TRBJ2-3 TRBD2 16 TRBV9 TGTGCCAGCAGCTCATCCTCCAGCGGGAGGTCCGATACGCAGTATTTT CASSSSSSGRSDTQYF
NA TRBJ2-2 NA 17 TRBV18 TGTGCCAGCTCACCGCAGCGGTTGATGGTGAACACCGGGGAGCTGTTTTTT CASSPQRLMVNTGELFF
once TRBJ1-1 TRBD1 14 TRBV18 TGTGCCAGCTCACCCACACCGGGACAGGGCGCAGCTTTCTTT CASSPTPGQGAAFF
NA TRBJ2-3 NA 14 TRBV7-3 TGTGCCAGCAGCTTTGGCGGGAGCACAGATACGCAGTATTTT CASSFGGSTDTQYF
NA TRBJ2-7 NA 13 TRBV30 TGTGCCTGGAGTGCTGAACAGGGTTCCGAGCAGTACTTC CAWSAEQGSEQYF
NA TRBJ2-3 TRBD2 16 TRBV7-2 TGTGCCAGCAAACTAGCGGGGGGGCGCAACACAGATACGCAGTATTTT CASKLAGGRNTDTQYF
NA TRBJ2-7 TRBD1 12 TRBV5-1 TGCGCCAGCAGCTACGGACAGGGGGAGCAGTACTTC CASSYGQGEQYF